One and the same sample provided the 8 T cell receptor beta chains below, sequenced in a study of response to subunit inactivated influenza vaccine. Each CDR3 protein is one row after TCRdb ran MiXCR on the RT-PCR reads. The sample has over 650,000 distinct CDR3 sequences; less than 20% are singletons. This sample comprised PBMCs from blood, obtained approximately 5 days after vaccination. These receptors came from a man aged 45-60 years who received an inactivated influenza vaccine.

This clonotype was seen repeatedly, ten times or more. The chain has TRBV5-1 and TRBJ2-5, with 7 bases aligning to TRBD2. Trimming at V came to 3 bases and at J to 2 bases, leaving 7 bases not matched to a gene. Germline CDR1 is SGHRS and CDR2 is YFSETQ. The length of the CDR3 is 15 residues. CDR3 in amino acids: CASSSGRGGQETQYF. The CDR3 DNA reads as TGCGCCAGCAGCTCGGGACGCGGGGGACAAGAGACCCAGTACTTC.

The chain couples TRBV20-1 to TRBJ1-1; 8 bases line up with TRBD1. J lost 3 bases, V lost 4 bases, and 10 bases had no gene match. Germline V gene data show CDR1 as DFQATT and CDR2 as SNEGSKA (reference sequence). The CDR3 runs 15 residues. CDR3 nucleotides: TGCAGTGCTAAAGGACTCAGGGGGCAGGACACTGAAGCTTTCTTT. Translation: CSAKGLRGQDTEAFF.

The chain has TRBV13 and TRBJ2-5, with D maybe TRBD2 (5 bases). Germline CDR1 PRHDT, CDR2 FYEKMQ (reference sequence). The V end was cut by 2 bases, the J end by 2 bases, with 15 bases between. The CDR3 consists of 16 residues. Here the CDR3 DNA reads TGTGCCAGCAGCTTATCCGAACACGGGATTCAAGAGACCCAGTACTTC. This codes for CASSLSEHGIQETQYF.

V is TRBV20-1 and J is TRBJ1-1; 8 nucleotides match TRBD1. The germline V gene encodes CDR1 DFQATT and CDR2 SNEGSKA (reference sequence). The CDR3 totals 14 residues. V was clipped by 5 bases and J by 6 bases; unmatched bases: 11. CDR3 residues: CSALRPTGQAEAFF. CDR3 sequence (DNA): TGCAGTGCTCTCCGTCCCACGGGACAGGCTGAAGCTTTCTTT.

This clonotype was seen a few times. The chain combines TRBV12-3 or TRBV12-4 with TRBJ2-4, with D perhaps TRBD2 (5 bases). The V end lost 3 bases, the J end lost 0 bases, and 12 bases lay between the germline ends. The CDR3 runs 16 residues. For the CDR3, the DNA is TGTGCCAGCAGTTTTAGAGGGCCGCTAGCCAAAAACATTCAGTACTTC. Its translation: CASSFRGPLAKNIQYF.

This chain links TRBV6-2 or TRBV6-3 with TRBJ2-7; 7 bases agree with TRBD2. After removal of 0 bases from V and 2 bases from J, the junction contained 13 bases not matched to a gene. CDR1 is MNHEY and CDR2 is SVGEGT in the germline V gene. The CDR3 runs 18 residues. The CDR3 loop reads CASSYSIRFTGGAYEQYF. CDR3 coding DNA: TGTGCCAGCAGTTACTCGATCAGGTTTACGGGGGGAGCCTACGAGCAGTACTTC.

The chain recombines TRBV29-1 with TRBJ2-3, with 9 bases matching TRBD2. Germline V gives CDR1 SQVTM, CDR2 ANQGSEA. V was pared by 7 bases and J by 4 bases, with 12 bases of the junction left unmatched. The CDR3 extends over 15 amino acids. The CDR3 DNA follows: TGCAGCGCAAAGAAAAATAGCGGGGGTTCAGATACGCAGTATTTT. It yields the protein CSAKKNSGGSDTQYF.

This clonotype came up many times. This sequence joins TRBV27 and TRBJ2-1, with 7 bases that match TRBD1. Per germline, CDR1 MNHEY and CDR2 SMNVEV (reference sequence). CDR3 length: 15 residues. The V gene end was trimmed by 6 bases and the J gene end by 5 bases; junction bases not matched to a gene: 10. CDR3 bases: TGTGCCAGCAGAGGGACAGTACTCAACAACAATGAGCAGTTCTTC. This gives the protein CASRGTVLNNNEQFF.